These 16 T cell receptor beta chains were all obtained from the same sample, sequenced in a study of T-cell reconstitution after alpha-beta-depleted transplantation in children (dated by TCRdb to 2016 to 2017). This sample's treatment or condition label indicates: allogeneic hematopoietic cell transplantation with graft depleted of TCRalphabeta T cells and CD19 B cells. Library preparation used PCR. Sequencing was carried out with an Illumina HiSeq 2500. Molecular barcoding was employed in the preparation of TCR libraries, with unique molecular identifiers being used to normalize TCRbeta repertoire quantification. The public reads were reprocessed in TCRdb via fastp at Q25 and MiXCR, keeping in-frame beta chains. Each CDR3 protein appears once, grouped with its most common genes and DNA. This sample lists under 85,000 distinct CDR3 sequences; 15% to 20% were detected once. Together, the top ten hold 51% of the sample.

The sequencing here drew on PBMCs, mostly from graft donor cells, taken 360 days after TCRalphabeta/CD19-depleted stem cell transplant. These TCRs come from a male patient between 2 and 15 years old who had a stem cell transplant for acute lymphoblastic leukemia, so the T cells may come from the graft donor.

This clonotype was detected ten times or more. This rearrangement joins TRBV29-1 to TRBJ2-5, with no clear D. Trimming shortened V by 4 bases and J by 2 bases, and 5 bases separated the two germline ends. Germline values: CDR1 SQVTM, CDR2 ANQGSEA. This CDR3 comprises 11 residues. The CDR3: CSVAQQETQYF. CDR3 DNA: TGCAGCGTTGCTCAACAAGAGACCCAGTACTTC. The complete variable domain, with remaining parts taken from reference TRBV29-1 and TRBJ2-5, reads SAVISQKPSRDICQRGTSLTIQCQVDSQVTMMFWYRQQPGQSLTLIATANQGSEATYESGFVIDKFPISRPNLTFSTLTVSNMSPEDSSIYLCSVAQQETQYFGPGTRLLVL.

CDR3 in amino acids: CASSQVPGLAEDTQYF. The CDR3 DNA is TGTGCCAGCAGCCAAGTCCCGGGACTAGCGGAGGATACGCAGTATTTT. V usage is TRBV14 and J usage is TRBJ2-3, with 11 nucleotides matching TRBD2. The CDR3 contains 16 residues. Trimming removed 1 base from V and 6 bases from J; junction bases left unmatched: 6. The germline CDR1 and CDR2 sequences are SGHDN and FVKESK.

This clonotype is categorized as medium-sized. The chain has TRBV21-1 and TRBJ2-1. TRBV21-1 is shown as a pseudogene. The CDR3 extends over 14 amino acids. CDR3 nucleotides: TGTGCCAGCACCAAACCGGGACTCTTAAATGAGCAGTTCTTC. Protein sequence: CASTKPGLLNEQFF.

CDR3 amino acids: CASSLDPFVSTDTQYF. In DNA, the CDR3 is TGTGCCAGCAGCTTGGATCCATTCGTTAGCACAGATACGCAGTATTTT. This chain connects TRBV5-6 to TRBJ2-3; D is unresolved. The CDR3 is made up of 16 amino acids. The ends were cut back, 0 bases at V and 0 bases at J, with 11 bases in the middle. Germline V CDR1 and CDR2: SGHDT, YYEEEE.

This sequence joins TRBV7-9 and TRBJ2-1, with 8 bases aligning to TRBD1. The junction had 6 bases not matched to a gene; V was cut back by 2 bases and J by 6 bases. The V gene's germline CDR1 is SEHNR and CDR2 FQNEAQ (reference sequence). This CDR3 has 15 amino acids. In DNA form, the CDR3 reads TGTGCCAGCAGCTTAAGATCCCAGGGGGCCAATGAGCAGTTCTTC. Translating gives CASSLRSQGANEQFF.

This clonotype was observed a handful of times. The chain combines TRBV5-1 with TRBJ2-5, with 8 bases aligning to TRBD1. Germline CDR1 and CDR2: SGHRS and YFSETQ. This CDR3 has 15 amino acids. V shed 9 bases and J 2 bases; nucleotides not matched to a gene: 12. DNA of the CDR3: TGCGCCACCAGACGACAGGGGCGACCACAAGAGACCCAGTACTTC. Amino acid sequence: CATRRQGRPQETQYF.

The J gene is TRBJ2-7, the V gene TRBV10-3; D possibly corresponds to TRBD2 (5 bases). Trimming removed 8 bases from V and 2 bases from J, with 16 bases in between. Germline V lookup: CDR1 ENHRY, CDR2 SYGVKD. The CDR3 consists of 14 residues. The chain's CDR3 is CAILTRDRPYEQYF. The CDR3 coding sequence is TGTGCCATCCTCACCCGGGATCGGCCCTACGAGCAGTACTTC.

The V gene is TRBV10-3, the J gene TRBJ2-5; 11 positions agree with TRBD1. This CDR3 is 16 amino acids long. Germline loops: CDR1 ENHRY, CDR2 SYGVKD. J was trimmed by 7 bases and V by 3 bases; bases with no gene match: 10. The CDR3 sequence is CAISEWGTGGTRTQYF. The CDR3 bases are TGTGCCATCAGTGAATGGGGGACAGGGGGGACCCGGACCCAGTACTTC.

The J gene is TRBJ2-2, the V gene TRBV7-2; the match to TRBD2 covers 7 bases. The CDR3 covers 16 residues. Germline CDR1 is SGHTA and CDR2 is FQGNSA. J lost 2 bases, V lost 5 bases, and 8 bases had no gene match. CDR3 sequence (DNA): TGTGCCAGCAGCCGAACGGGACTATCCAACACCGGGGAGCTGTTTTTT. Its translation: CASSRTGLSNTGELFF.

This clonotype was seen more than once but under ten times. The chain couples TRBV21-1 to TRBJ2-1; TRBD2, the table's D call, lacks a check against the DNA. TRBV21-1 is annotated as a pseudogene. CDR3 length: 16 amino acids. The CDR3 coding sequence is TGTGCCAGCAGCAAAGGTCGGGTAGCGGCCTACAATGAGCAGTTCTTC. It is translated as CASSKGRVAAYNEQFF.

The chain joins TRBV10-3 to TRBJ2-1, with D unclear. Germline V gives CDR1 ENHRY, CDR2 SYGVKD. V was pared by 6 bases and J by 1 base, with 13 bases between. The CDR3 length is 15 residues. The CDR3: CAISDWGRSYNEQFF. DNA of the CDR3: TGTGCCATCAGCGACTGGGGAAGGTCCTACAATGAGCAGTTCTTC.

This clonotype was observed many times. The V gene is TRBV20-1, the J gene TRBJ2-5; no reliable D call. The V gene lost 4 bases and the J gene lost 1 base, with 4 bases spanning the gap. Germline V gene lookup returns CDR1 DFQATT and CDR2 SNEGSKA (reference sequence). The CDR3 spans 11 residues. CDR3 in DNA: TGCAGTGCTACCCTCCAAGAGACCCAGTACTTC. This translates into CSATLQETQYF.

A few counts support this clonotype. The V call is TRBV5-1, the J call TRBJ2-3; the match to TRBD1 covers 7 bases. The CDR3 sequence is 15 residues long. The germline V gene encodes CDR1 SGHRS and CDR2 YFSETQ. With 5 bases clipped from V and 0 bases from J, the junction kept 6 bases outside the gene matches. The CDR3 region is CASSLGDRSTDTQYF. The CDR3 DNA sequence: TGCGCCAGCAGTCTAGGGGACAGAAGCACAGATACGCAGTATTTT.

The V gene is TRBV4-1, the J gene TRBJ1-2, with D possibly matching TRBD1 (6 bases). Trimming took 0 bases from V and 3 from J, leaving 11 bases between them. The CDR3 has 15 amino acids. The germline V gene encodes CDR1 MGHRA and CDR2 YSYEKL. DNA for the CDR3: TGCGCCAGCAGCCAAGATCCAGGGGCGGACTATGGCTACACCTTC. It encodes CASSQDPGADYGYTF.

The table lists this clonotype with many counts. The genes are TRBV24-1 and TRBJ2-1, with 8 bases that match TRBD1. V gave up 3 bases and J gave up 5 bases; unmatched junction bases: 5. CDR3 length: 15 residues. In germline, CDR1 is KGHDR, CDR2 SFDVKD. The CDR3 DNA follows: TGTGCCACCAGTGATACCGGACAGGGTAACAATGAGCAGTTCTTC. It is translated as CATSDTGQGNNEQFF.

This clonotype showed up just a few times. CDR3 protein: CASSLALSGRGDTQYF. The CDR3 nucleotides are TGTGCCAGCAGCTTAGCGCTCAGCGGGAGAGGAGATACGCAGTATTTT. The chain links TRBV7-9 to TRBJ2-3; 8 nucleotides agree with TRBD2. Looked up from germline, CDR1 is SEHNR and CDR2 is FQNEAQ (reference sequence). This CDR3 has 16 amino acids. J lost 5 bases, V lost 0 bases, and 7 bases had no gene match. The full variable domain, completed using reference TRBV7-9 and TRBJ2-3, is DTGVSQNPRHKITKRGQNVTFRCDPISEHNRLYWYRQTLGQGPEFLTYFQNEAQLEKSRLLSDRFSAERPKGSFSTLEIQRTEQGDSAMYLCASSLALSGRGDTQYFGPGTRLTVL.